The 10 T cell receptor beta chains presented below share a single source sample, sequenced in a study of T cell responses to AZD1222 COVID-19 vaccine. Profiled with immunoSEQ multiplex PCR; TCRdb holds only in-frame clones, not every one. The sample lists around 190,000 clones, approximately 94% occurring once. The sample here was peripheral blood, taken 28 days after the second AZD1222 dose. Receptor source: an adult who received the AZD1222 COVID-19 vaccine.

The rearrangement joins TRBV7-6 to TRBJ1-5; 7 nucleotides align to TRBD1. The CDR3 sequence is 13 residues long. The germline CDR1 and CDR2 sequences are SGHVS and FNYEAQ. Trimming cost V 2 bases and J 7 bases; bases outside gene matches: 2. The chain's CDR3 is CASSLQGDQPQHF. The DNA of the CDR3 is TGTGCCAGCAGCTTACAGGGGGACCAGCCCCAGCATTTT.

This rearrangement joins TRBV7-6 to TRBJ2-1, with 7 bases aligning to TRBD2. The J segment lost 3 bases and the V segment lost 1 base, leaving 6 bases of the junction unmatched. Germline V gene data show CDR1 as SGHVS and CDR2 as FNYEAQ. CDR3 length equals 16 residues. The CDR3 spells CASSLEVGGGYNEQFF. The DNA of the CDR3 is TGTGCCAGCAGCTTAGAAGTAGGCGGGGGCTACAATGAGCAGTTCTTC.

The genes are TRBV5-1 and TRBJ1-4; no definite D call. The CDR3 is made up of 14 amino acids. V dropped 4 bases and J dropped 8 bases, with 15 bases sitting between them. Germline lookup yields CDR1 SGHRS and CDR2 YFSETQ. CDR3 nucleotide sequence: TGCGCCAGCAGCCCCTCTCAGGTTTACGAAAAACTGTTTTTT. It translates to CASSPSQVYEKLFF.

The rearrangement joins TRBV21-1 to TRBJ2-7; the D segment call TRBD1 is taken from the table without a DNA check. TRBV21-1 is flagged as a pseudogene. CDR3 length equals 11 residues. In DNA, the CDR3 is TGTGCCAGCAGCAAAGGGGCTTACCAGTACTTC. Its protein product is CASSKGAYQYF.

V and J are TRBV4-3 and TRBJ1-2; tentative D call: TRBD1 (5 bases). The ends were cut back, 0 bases at V and 3 bases at J, with 11 bases in the middle. The CDR3 length is 15 residues. CDR1 LGHNA and CDR2 YSLEER come from the germline V gene. CDR3 nucleotides: TGCGCCAGCAGCCAAGATCCAGGGATCGACTATGGCTACACCTTC. This encodes CASSQDPGIDYGYTF.

V is TRBV7-8 and J is TRBJ2-1; D call uncertain. This CDR3 is 15 amino acids long. Germline V gene lookup returns CDR1 SGHVS and CDR2 FQNEAQ. The V end lost 1 base, the J end lost 7 bases, and 14 bases lay between the germline ends. The CDR3 is CASSLVLAVGNEQFF. CDR3 DNA sequence: TGTGCCAGCAGCTTAGTTCTCGCGGTCGGGAATGAGCAGTTCTTC.

The chain is built from TRBV3-1 (or the pseudogene TRBV3-2) and TRBJ2-3, with TRBD2 matching 10 bases. Trimming cost V 5 bases and J 4 bases; bases outside gene matches: 6. CDR1 LGHDT and CDR2 YNNKEL come from the germline V gene (reference sequence). CDR3 length: 15 residues. This CDR3 is CASSGASGSPDTQYF. The CDR3 nucleotides read TGTGCCAGCAGCGGGGCTAGCGGGAGCCCAGATACGCAGTATTTT.

This clone was picked up one time. This sequence joins TRBV6-7 and TRBJ2-1; D perhaps matches TRBD1 (6 bases). TRBV6-7 is flagged as an ORF with uncertain function. Deletions cut 0 bases from V and 6 bases from J, with 15 bases between. This CDR3 spans 16 amino acids. The CDR3 protein is CASSYSVGRGRNEQFF. As DNA, the CDR3 is TGTGCCAGCAGTTACTCGGTCGGCAGGGGACGCAATGAGCAGTTCTTC.

The chain employs TRBV28 and TRBJ2-1; 10 bases match TRBD2. There are 17 residues in the CDR3. Germline-derived CDR1 and CDR2 are MDHEN and SYDVKM. The trim removed 6 bases at V and 3 bases at J, leaving 11 bases unmatched. Written as DNA, the CDR3 is TGTGCCAGCAGACCCGAGAATAGCGGGAGGTTCTACAATGAGCAGTTCTTC. This sequence encodes CASRPENSGRFYNEQFF. The full variable domain, in which reference TRBV28 and TRBJ2-1 provide the parts outside the CDR3, is DVKVTQSSRYLVKRTGEKVFLECVQDMDHENMFWYRQDPGLGLRLIYFSYDVKMKEKGDIPEGYSVSREKKERFSLILESASTNQTSMYLCASRPENSGRFYNEQFFGPGTRLTVL.

The chain has TRBV6-2 or TRBV6-3 and TRBJ2-7; possible D gene TRBD1, 6 bases. This CDR3 has 12 amino acids. Trimming pared 5 bases from V and 10 bases from J, leaving 15 bases between. CDR1 is MNHEY, CDR2 SVGEGT, per germline. CDR3 in DNA: TGTGCCAGCAGTCAGGGGCCAAGAATTCAGTACTTC. Residues: CASSQGPRIQYF.